This section outlines one T cell receptor beta chain sequence together with its context. As yet, its antigen is unknown. The V gene's germline CDR1 is KGHSH and CDR2 LQKENI. The CDR3 sequence is 14 residues long. V lost 1 base to trimming and J lost 5 bases, with 11 bases between them. The data were taken from a study of T cell responses to AZD1222 COVID-19 vaccine. Study outcomes and limitations: Just a handful of AZD1222 recipients were seropositive at baseline. Vaccine-related CD4 TCRs covered spike, predominating at 160-218 and 743-854.

Here immunoSEQ multiplex PCR was the method, and the copy in TCRdb shows in-frame clones only, minus some. The sample shows about 81,000 clones, about 91% of them seen only once. The sample was peripheral blood, taken on day 0 of AZD1222 vaccination. J is TRBJ1-2 and V is TRBV18; D not resolved. The source is an adult in good health. This CDR3 reads CASSPRGPGYGYTF. The CDR3 region has the DNA TGTGCCAGCTCACCACGCGGCCCCGGGTATGGCTACACCTTC.